The clone carrying this T cell receptor (beta chain) was counted only a few times. This entry is derived from a study of shared clonotypes between healthy human individuals. Study information: Each donor's CD4 naive and CD4 memory cells filled three plates apiece, CD8 naive two, and CD8 memory one.

CD8 cells classed as naive were CD45RO-negative and positively selected for CCR7, excluding terminally differentiated effector memory CD45RA+ cells. V lost 3 bases to trimming and J lost 8 bases, with 10 bases between them. The CDR3 has 12 amino acids. Germline lookup yields CDR1 MDHEN and CDR2 SYDVKM. Sequencing used immunoSEQ multiplex PCR; TCRdb keeps in-frame clones, though not all of them. Here the sample spans 500,000 to 700,000 clones, 95% being singletons. The J gene is TRBJ1-1, the V gene TRBV28; D is ambiguous. The TCR was taken from a woman in her 30s in good health. The sample consisted of naive CD8+ T cells sorted from blood. Here the CDR3 reads CASSLWSAEAFF. CDR3 sequence (DNA): TGTGCCAGCAGTTTGTGGTCAGCGGAAGCTTTCTTT.